This is a list of T cell receptor beta chains from one sample in a study of CD8+ T cells in alopecia areata. Here immunoSEQ multiplex PCR was the method, and the copy in TCRdb shows in-frame clones only, minus some. The sample has about 280,000 clones, 58% seen once; the top ten hold less than 2%. Specimen: CD4+ T cells sorted from blood, collected at week 24, from a patient treated with tofacitinib. These receptors were collected from a human donor with alopecia areata. The CDR3 runs from the conserved cysteine through the conserved F or W.

v_gene: TRBV30
j_gene: TRBJ1-5
CDR3aa: CAWSVQGGGQPQHF

v_gene: TRBV28
j_gene: TRBJ2-1
CDR3aa: CASSPGQDNEQFF

v_gene: TRBV4-1
j_gene: TRBJ1-1
CDR3aa: CASSQDYTYTEAFF

v_gene: TRBV11-2
j_gene: TRBJ2-7
CDR3aa: CASSLARKPYEQYF

v_gene: TRBV6-5
j_gene: TRBJ2-3
CDR3aa: CASRGTGLSDTQYF

v_gene: TRBV7-2
j_gene: TRBJ2-7
CDR3aa: CASGSGQGPYEQYF

v_gene: TRBV29-1
j_gene: TRBJ1-2
CDR3aa: CSVKLGANYGYTF

v_gene: TRBV5-4
j_gene: TRBJ2-2
CDR3aa: CASSLVWDGTGELFF

v_gene: TRBV2
j_gene: TRBJ2-6
CDR3aa: CASSERGANVLTF

v_gene: TRBV2
j_gene: TRBJ2-7
CDR3aa: CASSLTSGDEQYF

v_gene: TRBV5-1
j_gene: TRBJ2-7
CDR3aa: CASSGTSSAQYF

v_gene: TRBV25-1
j_gene: TRBJ2-2
CDR3aa: CASSGGQGADTGELFF

v_gene: TRBV5-6
j_gene: TRBJ1-1
CDR3aa: CASSLPRLNTEAFF

v_gene: TRBV30
j_gene: TRBJ1-5
CDR3aa: CAWSPSSNQPQHF

v_gene: TRBV30
j_gene: TRBJ1-2
CDR3aa: CAWSIKGSNGYTF

v_gene: TRBV5-1
j_gene: TRBJ2-5
CDR3aa: CASSSGTGGRETQYF

v_gene: TRBV6-5
j_gene: TRBJ1-1
CDR3aa: CASRTLQGRNTEAFF

v_gene: TRBV29-1
j_gene: TRBJ1-1
CDR3aa: CSVTSEQNTEAFF

v_gene: TRBV19
j_gene: TRBJ1-5
CDR3aa: CASSRNSNQPQHF

v_gene: TRBV9
j_gene: TRBJ1-1
CDR3aa: CASSVAGEGTEAFF

v_gene: TRBV7-2
j_gene: TRBJ2-7
CDR3aa: CASSLSGGPYEQYF

v_gene: TRBV15
j_gene: TRBJ1-2
CDR3aa: CATSQRQGTSDGYTF

v_gene: TRBV29-1
j_gene: TRBJ2-3
CDR3aa: CSVEGAVPDTQYF

v_gene: TRBV20-1
j_gene: TRBJ2-3
CDR3aa: CSAGTDTQYF

v_gene: TRBV27
j_gene: TRBJ2-7
CDR3aa: CASSRTNSEQYF

v_gene: TRBV11-2
j_gene: TRBJ2-5
CDR3aa: CASSLFLRQETQYF

v_gene: TRBV7-2
j_gene: TRBJ2-5
CDR3aa: CASSPGTGRYQETQYF

v_gene: TRBV29-1
j_gene: TRBJ2-3
CDR3aa: CSVGQRTDTQYF

v_gene: TRBV10-3
j_gene: TRBJ2-1
CDR3aa: CAISDDAGRGLGNEQFF

v_gene: TRBV9
j_gene: TRBJ2-1
CDR3aa: CASTPLGQGAYNEQFF

v_gene: TRBV5-1
j_gene: TRBJ2-1
CDR3aa: CASSRPEAPYNEQFF

v_gene: TRBV7-2
j_gene: TRBJ1-3
CDR3aa: CASSLVEGTIYF

v_gene: TRBV7-2
j_gene: TRBJ2-1
CDR3aa: CASSPMGRGGRYNEQFF

v_gene: TRBV7-2
j_gene: TRBJ1-3
CDR3aa: CASSSRQGAFKGNTIYF

v_gene: TRBV7-9
j_gene: TRBJ1-1
CDR3aa: CASSLNGLGAEAFF

v_gene: TRBV14
j_gene: TRBJ2-1
CDR3aa: CASSQRPFIGSYNEQFF

v_gene: TRBV7-2
j_gene: TRBJ2-4
CDR3aa: CASSSYVTPRTAQYF

v_gene: TRBV1
j_gene: TRBJ2-6
CDR3aa: CTSSQGGRRASSSGANVLTF

v_gene: TRBV7-2
j_gene: TRBJ1-1
CDR3aa: CASSLEVALTEAFF

v_gene: TRBV5-1
j_gene: TRBJ2-1
CDR3aa: CASSQTRGTYNEQFF

v_gene: TRBV7-2
j_gene: TRBJ2-1
CDR3aa: CASSLAGPANHEQFF

v_gene: TRBV5-1
j_gene: TRBJ2-7
CDR3aa: CASSFGQGLDEQYF

v_gene: TRBV6-5
j_gene: TRBJ2-7
CDR3aa: CASSYQGTAYEQYF

v_gene: TRBV5-6
j_gene: TRBJ2-3
CDR3aa: CASSKHRGVTDTQYF

v_gene: TRBV2
j_gene: TRBJ1-1
CDR3aa: CASSARTGNTEAFF

v_gene: TRBV2
j_gene: TRBJ2-3
CDR3aa: CASASSDTQYF